Listed below are T cell receptor beta chains from one sample, sequenced in a study of blood T cell repertoires in COVID-19. TCRdb's copy holds only in-frame clones and misses some; the assay was immunoSEQ multiplex PCR. The table records tens of thousands of clones, approximately 86% of them present only once. Input material: peripheral blood. The source of these receptors is a human donor with acute or convalescent COVID-19. The donor label of this sample is uncertain. The CDR3 runs from the conserved cysteine through the conserved F or W. The D gene is left open where the match is weak. Some rows mark clone size as missing; the rest say once, few, many or name a class of expanded clone.

>TRBV20-1|-|TRBJ2-5|-
CSASIGGQETQYF
TGCAGTGCTAGTATCGGGGGGCAGGAGACCCAGTACTTC
>TRBV6-1|-|TRBJ1-6|-
CASSEGAGGTSPLHF
TGTGCCAGCAGTGAAGGGGCAGGCGGGACTTCACCCCTCCACTTT
>TRBV12-5|-|TRBJ1-1|-
CASAPPRTVNTEAFF
TGTGCTAGTGCACCTCCAAGGACAGTGAACACTGAAGCTTTCTTT
>TRBV20-1|-|TRBJ1-1|TRBD1
CSASSPGTGVRTEAFF
TGCAGTGCTAGTTCACCGGGGACAGGGGTTCGCACTGAAGCTTTCTTT
>TRBV19|-|TRBJ2-1|-
CASSARGTSISYNEQFF
TGTGCCAGTAGTGCACGCGGGACTTCGATCTCCTACAATGAGCAGTTCTTC
>TRBV3-1/TRBV3-2|-|TRBJ2-5|-
CASSHAQAQETQYF
TGTGCCAGCAGCCACGCGCAGGCTCAAGAGACCCAGTACTTC
>TRBV28|-|TRBJ1-2|-
CASSFEQLWDGYTF
TGTGCCAGCAGTTTTGAACAGCTATGGGATGGCTACACCTTC
>TRBV11-2|once|TRBJ1-1|-
CASSLAPSRALNTEAFF
TGTGCCAGCAGCTTAGCCCCATCGCGGGCCTTGAACACTGAAGCTTTCTTT
>TRBV11-3|-|TRBJ2-3|TRBD1
CASSSDRGDTQYF
TGTGCCAGCAGCTCGGACAGGGGGGATACGCAGTATTTT
>TRBV14|-|TRBJ2-7|TRBD1
CASSFQTGDEQYF
TGTGCCAGCAGCTTCCAGACAGGGGACGAGCAGTACTTC